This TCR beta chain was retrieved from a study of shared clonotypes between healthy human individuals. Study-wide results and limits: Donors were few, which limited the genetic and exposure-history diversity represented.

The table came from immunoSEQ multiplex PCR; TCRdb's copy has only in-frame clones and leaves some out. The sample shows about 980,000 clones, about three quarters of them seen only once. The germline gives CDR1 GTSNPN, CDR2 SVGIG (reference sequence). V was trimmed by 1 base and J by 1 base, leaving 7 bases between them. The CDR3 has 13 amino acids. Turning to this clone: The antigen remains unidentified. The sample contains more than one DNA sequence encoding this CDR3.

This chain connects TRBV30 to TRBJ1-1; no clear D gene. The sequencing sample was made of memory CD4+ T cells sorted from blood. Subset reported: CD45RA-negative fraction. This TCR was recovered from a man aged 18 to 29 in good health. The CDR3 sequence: CAWSGAGNTEAFF. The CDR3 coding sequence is TGTGCCTGGAGTGGGGCTGGGAACACTGAAGCTTTCTTT.